Below, one T cell receptor (beta chain) is given with its context. Some clones are missing from TCRdb's copy, which holds only in-frame ones; the method was immunoSEQ multiplex PCR. This sample yields over 250,000 clones, of which 83% are seen a single time; more than 8% belongs to the top ten. The sample comes from a study of blood T cell repertoires in COVID-19. The wider study: T cells, B-cell-depleted T cells, or PBMCs provided the cDNA or gDNA that served as material.

Germline CDR1 reads MNHEY; CDR2 reads SVGEGT. Trimming stripped 4 bases from V and 4 bases from J, with 17 bases between. There are 16 residues in the CDR3. The V and J genes are TRBV6-2 or TRBV6-3 and TRBJ1-5, with D perhaps matching TRBD1 (6 bases). The material sequenced was peripheral blood. The TCR originated in a woman aged 45-59 years who had recovered from COVID-19. CDR3 nucleotides: TGTGCCAGCAGTTGGGGAGGGGGAGCTCTAAATCAGCCCCAGCATTTT. Protein product: CASSWGGGALNQPQHF.